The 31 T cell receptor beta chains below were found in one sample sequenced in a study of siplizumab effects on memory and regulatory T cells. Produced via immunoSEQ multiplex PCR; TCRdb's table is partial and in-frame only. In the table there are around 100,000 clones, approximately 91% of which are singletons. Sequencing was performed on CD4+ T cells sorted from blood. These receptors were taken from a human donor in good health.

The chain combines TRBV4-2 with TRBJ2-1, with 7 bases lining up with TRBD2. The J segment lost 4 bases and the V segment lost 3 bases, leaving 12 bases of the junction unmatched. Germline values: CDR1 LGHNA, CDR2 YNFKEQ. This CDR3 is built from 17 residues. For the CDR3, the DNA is TGTGCCAGCAGCCAGGCCCCCTTAAGCGGGGCGTACAATGAGCAGTTCTTC. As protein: CASSQAPLSGAYNEQFF.

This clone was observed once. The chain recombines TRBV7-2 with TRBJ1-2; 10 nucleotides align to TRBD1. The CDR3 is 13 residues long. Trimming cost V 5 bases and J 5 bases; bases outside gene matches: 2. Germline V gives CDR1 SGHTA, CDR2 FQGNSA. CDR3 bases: TGTGCCAGCAGCCTGGACAGGGGGTATGGCTACACCTTC. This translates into CASSLDRGYGYTF.

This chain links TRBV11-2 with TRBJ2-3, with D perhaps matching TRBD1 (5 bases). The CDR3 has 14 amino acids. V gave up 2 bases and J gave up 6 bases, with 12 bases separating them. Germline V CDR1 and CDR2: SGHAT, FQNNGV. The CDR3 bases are TGTGCCAGCAGCTTAAGAGACAGCTTTGATACGCAGTATTTT. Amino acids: CASSLRDSFDTQYF.

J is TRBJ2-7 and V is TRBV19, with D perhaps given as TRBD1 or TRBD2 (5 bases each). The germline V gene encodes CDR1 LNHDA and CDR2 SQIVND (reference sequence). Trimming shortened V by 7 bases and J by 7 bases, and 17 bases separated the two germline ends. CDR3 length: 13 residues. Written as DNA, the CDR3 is TGTGCCAGTACAGGGACGGCCCCTTGGGAGCAGTACTTC. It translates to CASTGTAPWEQYF.

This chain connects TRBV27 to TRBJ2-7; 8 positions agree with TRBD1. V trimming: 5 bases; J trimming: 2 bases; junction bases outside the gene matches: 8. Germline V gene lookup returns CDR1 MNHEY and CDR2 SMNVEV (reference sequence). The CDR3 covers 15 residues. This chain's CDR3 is CASSPTGDPPYEQYF. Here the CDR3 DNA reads TGTGCCAGCAGTCCGACAGGGGACCCACCCTACGAGCAGTACTTC.

CDR3 DNA sequence: TGCGCCAGTCCCAGGATCTCCTACGAGCAGTACTTC. This gives the protein CASPRISYEQYF. This chain links TRBV10-1 with TRBJ2-7; D is unclear. CDR3 length: 12 amino acids. Germline V gene lookup returns CDR1 WNHNN and CDR2 SYGVQD (reference sequence). Between the trimmed V and J ends, which lost 9 bases and 0 bases, there was a span of 9 bases.

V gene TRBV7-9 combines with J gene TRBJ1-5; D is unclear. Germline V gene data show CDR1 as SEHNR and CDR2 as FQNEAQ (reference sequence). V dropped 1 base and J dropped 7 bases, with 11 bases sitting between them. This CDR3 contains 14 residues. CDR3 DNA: TGTGCCAGCAGCTTAGGGACCGCTTACCAGCCCCAGCATTTT. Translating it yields CASSLGTAYQPQHF.

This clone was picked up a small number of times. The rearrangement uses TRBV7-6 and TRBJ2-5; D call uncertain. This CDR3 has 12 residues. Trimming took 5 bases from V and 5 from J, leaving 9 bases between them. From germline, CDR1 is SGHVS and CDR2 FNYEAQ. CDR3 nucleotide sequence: TGTGCCAGCAGCATAAACTCGGAGACCCAGTACTTC. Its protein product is CASSINSETQYF.

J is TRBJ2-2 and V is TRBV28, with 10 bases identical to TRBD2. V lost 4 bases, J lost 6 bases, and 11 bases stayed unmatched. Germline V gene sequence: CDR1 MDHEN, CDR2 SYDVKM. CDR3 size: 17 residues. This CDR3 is CASSSYQRGGWSGELFF. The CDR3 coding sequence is TGTGCCAGCAGTTCATACCAGCGGGGGGGCTGGTCCGGGGAGCTGTTTTTT.

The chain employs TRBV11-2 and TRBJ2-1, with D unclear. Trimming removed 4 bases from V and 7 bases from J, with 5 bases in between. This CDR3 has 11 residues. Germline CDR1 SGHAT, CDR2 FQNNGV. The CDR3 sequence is CASSSLNEQFF. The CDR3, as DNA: TGTGCCAGCAGCTCCCTTAATGAGCAGTTCTTC.

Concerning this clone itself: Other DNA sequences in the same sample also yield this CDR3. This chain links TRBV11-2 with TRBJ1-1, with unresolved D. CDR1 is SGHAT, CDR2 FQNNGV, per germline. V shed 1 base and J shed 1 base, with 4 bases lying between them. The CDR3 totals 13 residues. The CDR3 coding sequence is TGTGCCAGCAGCTTAGGCGGGAACACTGAAGCTTTCTTT. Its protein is CASSLGGNTEAFF.

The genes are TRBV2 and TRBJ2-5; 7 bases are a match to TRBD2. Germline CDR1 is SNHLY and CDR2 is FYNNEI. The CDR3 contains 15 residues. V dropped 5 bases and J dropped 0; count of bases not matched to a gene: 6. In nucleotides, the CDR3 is TGTGCCAGCAGTCGTAGAAGCGGGGACCAAGAGACCCAGTACTTC. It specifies CASSRRSGDQETQYF.

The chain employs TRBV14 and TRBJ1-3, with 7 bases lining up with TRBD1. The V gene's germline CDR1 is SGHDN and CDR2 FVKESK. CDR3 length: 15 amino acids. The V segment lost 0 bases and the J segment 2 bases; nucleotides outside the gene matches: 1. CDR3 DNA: TGTGCCAGCAGCCAAGACCAGGGGGCTGGAAACACCATATATTTT. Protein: CASSQDQGAGNTIYF.

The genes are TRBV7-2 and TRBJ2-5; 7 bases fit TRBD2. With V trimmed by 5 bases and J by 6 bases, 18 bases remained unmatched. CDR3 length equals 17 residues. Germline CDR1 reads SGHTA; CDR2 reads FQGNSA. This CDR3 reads CASSDQRTRGSTKTQYF. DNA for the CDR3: TGTGCCAGCAGCGACCAGAGGACTAGGGGCAGTACAAAGACCCAGTACTTC.

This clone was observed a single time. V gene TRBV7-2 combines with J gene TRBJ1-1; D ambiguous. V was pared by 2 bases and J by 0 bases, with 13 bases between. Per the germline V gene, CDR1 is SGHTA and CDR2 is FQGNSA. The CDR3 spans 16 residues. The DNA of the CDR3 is TGTGCCAGCAGCTTAACGGGCCGGGGTCTGAACACTGAAGCTTTCTTT. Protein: CASSLTGRGLNTEAFF.

CDR3 coding DNA: TGTGCCAGCTCACCACCCGGGGGAGGCTCCGAGCAGTACTTC. It encodes CASSPPGGGSEQYF. The rearrangement uses TRBV18 and TRBJ2-7, with D possibly being TRBD2 (6 bases). This CDR3 region has 14 residues. Germline V CDR1 and CDR2: KGHSH, LQKENI. V lost 0 bases to trimming and J lost 6 bases, with 12 bases between them.

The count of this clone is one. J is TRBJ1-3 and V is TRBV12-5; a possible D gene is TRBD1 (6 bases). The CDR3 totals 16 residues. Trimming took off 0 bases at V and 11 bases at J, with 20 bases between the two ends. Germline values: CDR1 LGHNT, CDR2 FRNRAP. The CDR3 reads CASGLVLGTSGTPIYF. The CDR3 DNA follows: TGTGCTAGTGGTTTGGTACTCGGGACATCTGGTACCCCCATATATTTT.

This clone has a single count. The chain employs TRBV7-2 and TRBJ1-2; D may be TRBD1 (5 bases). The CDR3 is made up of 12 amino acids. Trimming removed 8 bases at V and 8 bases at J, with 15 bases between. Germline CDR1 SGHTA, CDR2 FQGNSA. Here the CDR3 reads CASSLGVRGYTF. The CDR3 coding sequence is TGTGCCAGCTCCCTGGGGGTACGAGGCTACACCTTC. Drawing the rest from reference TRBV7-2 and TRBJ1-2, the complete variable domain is GAGVSQSPSNKVTEKGKDVELRCDPISGHTALYWYRQSLGQGLEFLIYFQGNSAPDKSGLPSDRFSAERTGGSVSTLTIQRTQQEDSAVYLCASSLGVRGYTFGSGTRLTVV.

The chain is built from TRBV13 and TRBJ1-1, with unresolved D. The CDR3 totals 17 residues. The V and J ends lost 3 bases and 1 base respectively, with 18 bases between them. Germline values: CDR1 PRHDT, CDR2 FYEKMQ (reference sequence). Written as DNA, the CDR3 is TGTGCCAGCAGCTTGTCCTCCCGGGTAGGAAAGAACACTGAAGCTTTCTTT. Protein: CASSLSSRVGKNTEAFF.

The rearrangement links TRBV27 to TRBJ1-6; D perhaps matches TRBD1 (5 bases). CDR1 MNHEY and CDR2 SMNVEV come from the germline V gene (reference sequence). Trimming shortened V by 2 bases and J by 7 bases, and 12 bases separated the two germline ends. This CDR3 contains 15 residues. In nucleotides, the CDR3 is TGTGCCAGCAGTTTAGCGGGACGGAACAATTCACCCCTCCACTTT. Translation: CASSLAGRNNSPLHF.

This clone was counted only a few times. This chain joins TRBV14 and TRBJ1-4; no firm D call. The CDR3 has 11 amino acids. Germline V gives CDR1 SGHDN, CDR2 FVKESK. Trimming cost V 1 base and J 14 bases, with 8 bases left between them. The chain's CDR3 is CASSQGEFLFF. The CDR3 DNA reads TGTGCCAGCAGCCAAGGCGAATTCCTGTTTTTT.

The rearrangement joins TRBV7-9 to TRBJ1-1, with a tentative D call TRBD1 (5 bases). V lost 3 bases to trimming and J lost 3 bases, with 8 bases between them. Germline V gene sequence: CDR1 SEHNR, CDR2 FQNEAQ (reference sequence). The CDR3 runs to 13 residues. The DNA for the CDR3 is TGTGCCAGCAGCTTTGTAGGGGACACTGAAGCTTTCTTT. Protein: CASSFVGDTEAFF.

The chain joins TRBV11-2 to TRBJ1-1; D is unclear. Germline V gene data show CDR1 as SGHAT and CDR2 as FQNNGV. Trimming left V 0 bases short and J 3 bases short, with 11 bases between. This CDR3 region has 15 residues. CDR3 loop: CASSLEDTGYTEAFF. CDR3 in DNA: TGTGCCAGCAGCTTAGAAGACACGGGCTACACTGAAGCTTTCTTT.

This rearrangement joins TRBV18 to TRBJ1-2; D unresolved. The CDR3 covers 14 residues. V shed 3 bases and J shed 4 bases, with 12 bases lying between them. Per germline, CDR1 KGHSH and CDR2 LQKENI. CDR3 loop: CASSPSIYSYGYTF. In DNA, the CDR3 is TGTGCCAGCTCACCGTCAATTTATAGCTATGGCTACACCTTC.

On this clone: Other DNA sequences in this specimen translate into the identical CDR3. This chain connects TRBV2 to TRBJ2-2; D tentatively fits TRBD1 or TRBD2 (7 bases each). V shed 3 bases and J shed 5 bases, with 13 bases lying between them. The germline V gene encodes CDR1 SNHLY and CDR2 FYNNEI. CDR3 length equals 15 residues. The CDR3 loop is CASSDRGGRTGELFF. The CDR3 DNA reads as TGTGCCAGCAGTGACAGGGGGGGGCGTACCGGGGAGCTGTTTTTT.

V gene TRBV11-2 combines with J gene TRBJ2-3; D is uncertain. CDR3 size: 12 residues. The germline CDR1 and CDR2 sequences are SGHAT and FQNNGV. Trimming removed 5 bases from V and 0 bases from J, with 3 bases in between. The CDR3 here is CASSPSTDTQYF. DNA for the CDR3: TGTGCCAGCAGCCCTAGCACAGATACGCAGTATTTT. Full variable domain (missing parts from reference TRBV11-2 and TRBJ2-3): EAGVAQSPRYKIIEKRQSVAFWCNPISGHATLYWYQQILGQGPKLLIQFQNNGVVDDSQLPKDRFSAERLKGVDSTLKIQPAKLEDSAVYLCASSPSTDTQYFGPGTRLTVL.

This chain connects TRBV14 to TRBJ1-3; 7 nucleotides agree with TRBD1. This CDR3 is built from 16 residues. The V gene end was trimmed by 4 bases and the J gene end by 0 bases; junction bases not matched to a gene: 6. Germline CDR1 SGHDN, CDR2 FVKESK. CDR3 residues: CASSLVGQSSGNTIYF. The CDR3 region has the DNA TGTGCCAGCAGCCTGGTGGGACAGAGCTCTGGAAACACCATATATTTT.

CDR3 sequence (DNA): TGTGCCAGCTCACCACCCCTAGCGGGGAACACCGGGGAGCTGTTTTTT. It is translated as CASSPPLAGNTGELFF. The gene calls are TRBV18 and TRBJ2-2; 8 bases fit TRBD2. The CDR3 contains 16 residues. The V gene's germline CDR1 is KGHSH and CDR2 LQKENI. With V trimmed by 0 bases and J by 1 base, 1 base remained unmatched.

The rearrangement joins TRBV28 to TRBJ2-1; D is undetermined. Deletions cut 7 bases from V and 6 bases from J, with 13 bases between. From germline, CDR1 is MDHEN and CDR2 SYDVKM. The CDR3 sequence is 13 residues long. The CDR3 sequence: CASTLRVINEQFF. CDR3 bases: TGTGCCAGCACCCTTAGGGTGATCAATGAGCAGTTCTTC.

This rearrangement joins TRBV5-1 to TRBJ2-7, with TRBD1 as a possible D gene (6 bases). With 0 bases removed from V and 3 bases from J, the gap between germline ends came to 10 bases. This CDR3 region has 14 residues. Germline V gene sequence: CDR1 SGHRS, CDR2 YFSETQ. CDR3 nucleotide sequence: TGCGCCAGCAGCTTGGTGGGGGCCAGCTACGAGCAGTACTTC. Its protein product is CASSLVGASYEQYF.

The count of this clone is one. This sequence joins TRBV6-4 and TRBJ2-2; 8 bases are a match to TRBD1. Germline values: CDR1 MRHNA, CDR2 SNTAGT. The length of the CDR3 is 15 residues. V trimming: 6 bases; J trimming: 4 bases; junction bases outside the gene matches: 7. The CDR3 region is CASSNQGASTGELFF. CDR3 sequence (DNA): TGTGCCAGCAGCAACCAGGGGGCGAGCACCGGGGAGCTGTTTTTT.